Following are 9 T cell receptor beta chains from one sample sequenced in a study of spatial heterogeneity in lung cancer. Time point indicated: sample taken at primary tumor resection. A single record per CDR3 protein comes from TCRdb applying MiXCR to the 5' RACE reads. The table records about 5,700 distinct CDR3 sequences, about 12% of them present only once. The sample here was lung tissue, taken at surgery. Source of these receptors: a human donor with early-stage non-small cell lung cancer.

This clonotype has ten or more counts. Since it is a stray read in a library aimed at alpha chains, this beta chain has a size that is not meaningful. The V call is TRBV20-1, the J call TRBJ1-4; possible D gene TRBD1, 5 bases. Germline CDR1 and CDR2: DFQATT and SNEGSKA (reference sequence). The CDR3 sequence is 14 residues long. With 6 bases removed from V and 4 bases from J, the gap between germline ends came to 15 bases. The CDR3 DNA follows: TGCAGTGCGCAAGATACAGGTTATAATGAAAAACTGTTTTTT. It encodes CSAQDTGYNEKLFF.

Concerning this clonotype itself: Since it is a stray read in a library aimed at alpha chains, this beta chain has a size that is not meaningful. V gene TRBV5-1 combines with J gene TRBJ2-1; no clear D gene. Germline values: CDR1 SGHRS, CDR2 YFSETQ. This CDR3 has 15 amino acids. Trimming took off 0 bases at V and 6 bases at J, with 13 bases between the two ends. For the CDR3, the DNA is TGCGCCAGCAGCTTGGCGCAAGGATGGGGCAATGAGCAGTTCTTC. It is translated as CASSLAQGWGNEQFF.

This clonotype was counted many times. In a library made to pick up alpha chains, this beta chain is a stray read with a size that means little. The CDR3 here is CSAPPRAGANVLTF. CDR3 coding DNA: TGCAGTGCCCCTCCCAGGGCTGGGGCCAACGTCCTGACTTTC. The V and J genes are TRBV20-1 and TRBJ2-6, with D perhaps TRBD1 (5 bases). Trimming cost V 6 bases and J 2 bases, with 11 bases left between them. Germline-derived CDR1 and CDR2 are DFQATT and SNEGSKA (reference sequence). There are 14 residues in the CDR3.

There are a few counts of this clonotype. This beta chain was picked up by a library intended for alpha chains and is off target, so its count carries little meaning. The genes are TRBV10-3 and TRBJ2-3; perhaps TRBD1 as D (8 bases). CDR3 length: 16 amino acids. Trimming cost V 7 bases and J 0 bases, with 17 bases left between them. CDR1 is ENHRY and CDR2 is SYGVKD in the germline V gene. CDR3 in amino acids: CAITPGQGGSTDTQYF. CDR3 bases: TGTGCCATCACCCCCGGACAGGGAGGGAGCACAGATACGCAGTATTTT.

About this clonotype itself: Because this beta chain is a stray read in a library intended to capture alpha chains, its abundance should not be given much weight. The rearrangement uses TRBV20-1 and TRBJ1-1, with D perhaps matching TRBD1 (6 bases). The CDR3 has 13 residues. V was shortened by 5 bases and J by 4 bases, with 14 bases between the two germline ends. Germline CDR1 and CDR2: DFQATT and SNEGSKA (reference sequence). The CDR3 is CSAPRRGGTEAFF. Here the CDR3 DNA reads TGCAGTGCTCCCCGCAGGGGCGGCACTGAAGCTTTCTTT.

In this sample, this clonotype is medium-sized (0.01 to 0.1%). Being off target in a library aimed at alpha chains, this beta chain has a size of little meaning. The V call is TRBV9, the J call TRBJ2-7; D may correspond to TRBD1 or TRBD2 (5 bases each). V gave up 3 bases and J gave up 4 bases, with 8 bases separating them. This CDR3 is 12 amino acids long. CDR1 and CDR2 from the germline V gene are SGDLS and YYNGEE. CDR3 loop: CASSGDGYEQYF. The CDR3 region has the DNA TGTGCCAGCAGCGGGGACGGTTACGAGCAGTACTTC.

This clonotype has only a few counts. Because the library targeted alpha chains, this beta chain is an off-target read whose size means little. This chain uses TRBV5-6 with TRBJ2-3; possibly TRBD2 for D (5 bases). Germline V gives CDR1 SGHDT, CDR2 YYEEEE. V lost 4 bases to trimming and J lost 5 bases, with 11 bases between them. The CDR3 is made up of 13 amino acids. Written as DNA, the CDR3 is TGTGCCAGCAGCCTGGAGGAGGTAGATACGCAGTATTTT. Protein sequence: CASSLEEVDTQYF.

This clonotype was seen many times. This beta chain is off target for a library built for alpha chains, so its abundance means little. The chain combines TRBV2 with TRBJ2-1; D gene ambiguous. The CDR3 runs 10 residues. CDR1 and CDR2 from the germline V gene are SNHLY and FYNNEI. V was trimmed by 9 bases and J by 9 bases, leaving 9 bases between them. The CDR3 is CASSIAEQFF. The CDR3 DNA reads as TGTGCCAGTAGTATCGCTGAGCAGTTCTTC.

This clonotype was detected ten times or more. In a library made to pick up alpha chains, this beta chain is a stray read with a size that means little. The chain carries TRBV24-1 and TRBJ2-5; D possibly matches TRBD1 or TRBD2 (5 bases each). V was pared by 9 bases and J by 5 bases, with 15 bases between. Per the germline V gene, CDR1 is KGHDR and CDR2 is SFDVKD. The length of the CDR3 is 13 residues. The CDR3 protein is CATLGPVGETQYF. The CDR3 region has the DNA TGTGCCACCCTGGGACCGGTCGGGGAGACCCAGTACTTC.